The next 6 T cell receptor beta chains were all read from a single sample in a study of Ad26.COV2.S vaccination and SARS-CoV-2 variants. Documented treatment: about 20 received Ad26.COV2.S at low or high dose, single or two shots; roughly five received placebo; per-sample allocation not given. All samples were drawn on day 63, counting from the first vaccine or placebo injection. Only in-frame clones appear in the TCRdb table, and some are missing; sequencing was by immunoSEQ multiplex PCR. The data show roughly 380,000 clones, more than 75% seen once. The sample consisted of peripheral blood, taken in a trial of Ad26.COV2.S vaccine versus placebo. These receptor sequences come from a person between 18 and 65 years old who received the Ad26.COV2.S COVID-19 vaccine or a placebo.

The rearrangement joins TRBV20-1 to TRBJ1-2; D not resolved. V gave up 3 bases and J gave up 3 bases, with 5 bases separating them. The germline V gene has CDR1 DFQATT and CDR2 SNEGSKA (reference sequence). This CDR3 is built from 11 residues. The CDR3 reads CSARDYYGYTF. The DNA of the CDR3 is TGCAGTGCTAGGGATTACTATGGCTACACCTTC.

The chain combines TRBV3-1 (or the pseudogene TRBV3-2) with TRBJ1-3, with D hard to call. V was shortened by 1 base and J by 9 bases, with 7 bases between the two germline ends. This CDR3 spans 12 amino acids. Germline V gene sequence: CDR1 LGHDT, CDR2 YNNKEL (reference sequence). Here the CDR3 reads CASSQAESTIYF. The CDR3 DNA sequence: TGTGCCAGCAGCCAAGCGGAAAGCACCATATATTTT.

The chain is built from TRBV7-8 and TRBJ1-5; D perhaps matches TRBD1 (5 bases). There are 17 residues in the CDR3. Germline lookup yields CDR1 SGHVS and CDR2 FQNEAQ. V was clipped by 1 base and J by 2 bases, with 15 bases between them. CDR3 DNA sequence: TGTGCCAGCAGCTTAGGATCCAGGGCGGTCGGCAATCAGCCCCAGCATTTT. It yields the protein CASSLGSRAVGNQPQHF.

This chain uses TRBV3-1 (or the pseudogene TRBV3-2) with TRBJ1-3; D perhaps matches TRBD1 (5 bases). The CDR3 covers 16 residues. V lost 2 bases and J lost 0, with 11 bases in between. The germline V gene has CDR1 LGHDT and CDR2 YNNKEL (reference sequence). In nucleotides, the CDR3 is TGTGCCAGCAGCCAAAGTCAGGGATTCTCTGGAAACACCATATATTTT. This gives the protein CASSQSQGFSGNTIYF.

This clone occurred once. Other DNA sequences in the sample encode the same CDR3. The chain employs TRBV5-1 and TRBJ2-5; 8 nucleotides align to TRBD2. Losses at the gene ends were 0 bases for V and 5 bases for J; bases not matched to a gene: 6. The V gene's germline CDR1 is SGHRS and CDR2 YFSETQ. The CDR3 is 15 residues long. The CDR3, as DNA: TGCGCCAGCAGCTTGGGGCGGGGGGAGTGGGAGACCCAGTACTTC. Protein: CASSLGRGEWETQYF. Looking up the rest from reference TRBV5-1 and TRBJ2-5 gives the full variable domain: KAGVTQTPRYLIKTRGQQVTLSCSPISGHRSVSWYQQTPGQGLQFLFEYFSETQRNKGNFPGRFSGRQFSNSRSEMNVSTLELGDSALYLCASSLGRGEWETQYFGPGTRLLVL.

This clone turned up a few times. The chain employs TRBV4-3 and TRBJ2-3; a possible D gene is TRBD2 (6 bases). This CDR3 is built from 15 residues. In germline, CDR1 is LGHNA, CDR2 YSLEER. With 5 bases removed from V and 2 bases from J, the gap between germline ends came to 14 bases. CDR3 nucleotides: TGCGCCAGCAGCATGGGTGGCGGGAACACAGATACGCAGTATTTT. Residues: CASSMGGGNTDTQYF.